The source of this TCR beta chain is a study of T-cell reconstitution after alpha-beta-depleted transplantation in children. Unique molecular identifiers were used in preparing the TCRbeta library. Each CDR3 protein is one row after TCRdb ran MiXCR on the PCR reads. The sample includes some 500,000 distinct CDR3 sequences, about 18% of them seen just once. Trimming took 6 bases from V and 3 from J; bases not matched to a gene: 11. The CDR3 has 16 residues. The chain recombines TRBV12-3 or TRBV12-4 with TRBJ2-1; 7 nucleotides line up with TRBD2. The source of this sequence is a human donor who donated a stem cell graft to a child with acute lymphoblastic leukemia. The source material was PBMCs from the stem cell graft donor, sampled from the stem cell graft. CDR3: CASSPRRGGFYNEQFF. The CDR3, as DNA: TGTGCCAGCAGCCCTCGCCGCGGGGGTTTCTACAATGAGCAGTTCTTC.